A selection of T cell receptor beta chains follows, all from one sample in a study of OX40 agonist ivuxolimab in advanced cancers. Generated by immunoSEQ multiplex PCR, the TCRdb table keeps only in-frame clones and is missing some. The sample has roughly 60,000 clones; 94% are singletons. The sequences come from CD4+ or CD8+ T cells sorted from blood, collected in a trial of the OX40 agonist ivuxolimab. The origin of the receptors is an adult with an advanced solid tumor such as melanoma, head and neck, liver or kidney cancer. CDR3s include the opening cysteine and the closing phenylalanine or tryptophan. The order of the fields is J gene, clone size, V gene, D gene, CDR3 protein, CDR3 DNA. D genes are given only for firm matches. Only some rows state a clone size, as once, few, many or a class for expanded clones.

>TRBJ2-2|NA|TRBV9|TRBD2
CASSVWEGNTGELFF
TGTGCCAGCAGCGTATGGGAGGGGAACACCGGGGAGCTGTTTTTT
>TRBJ2-1|NA|TRBV28|NA
CASRRRQMLYNEQFF
TGTGCCAGCAGACGAAGACAGATGCTTTACAATGAGCAGTTCTTC
>TRBJ2-7|NA|TRBV4-1|NA
CASSQVDTSFHEQYF
TGCGCCAGCAGCCAAGTTGATACTAGCTTCCACGAGCAGTACTTC
>TRBJ2-7|NA|TRBV5-1|NA
CASSSGPSYEQYF
TGCGCCAGCAGCTCTGGGCCCTCCTACGAGCAGTACTTC
>TRBJ2-1|once|TRBV7-2|NA
CASSLRGGASSYNEQFF
TGTGCCAGCAGCTTAAGAGGTGGGGCTAGCTCCTACAATGAGCAGTTCTTC
>TRBJ1-2|NA|TRBV29-1|NA
CSVEKGYGYTF
TGCAGCGTTGAGAAGGGGTATGGCTACACCTTC
>TRBJ1-2|once|TRBV4-3|TRBD1
CASSQDHRTGDGYTF
TGCGCCAGCAGCCAAGATCATAGGACAGGGGATGGCTACACCTTC
>TRBJ1-4|NA|TRBV4-2|NA
CASAKEYSEDEKLFF
TGTGCCAGCGCAAAGGAATACTCGGAGGATGAAAAACTGTTTTTT
>TRBJ2-1|NA|TRBV5-6|TRBD2
CASSLGGGSSYNEQFF
TGTGCCAGCAGCTTGGGGGGCGGGAGCTCCTACAATGAGCAGTTCTTC
>TRBJ2-3|NA|TRBV9|NA
CASSPRAASTDTQYF
TGTGCCAGCAGCCCCCGGGCTGCCTCCACAGATACGCAGTATTTT
>TRBJ1-2|NA|TRBV7-2|TRBD1
CASSLPGQGVSNNYGYTF
TGTGCCAGCAGCCTCCCCGGACAGGGGGTTTCTAATAACTATGGCTACACCTTC
>TRBJ2-7|NA|TRBV7-2|NA
CASSFFLGQNYEQYF
TGTGCCAGCAGCTTTTTTCTCGGGCAGAACTACGAGCAGTACTTC
>TRBJ1-1|NA|TRBV9|NA
CASSVVQGINTEAFF
TGTGCCAGCAGCGTAGTGCAGGGCATCAACACTGAAGCTTTCTTT
>TRBJ2-5|NA|TRBV5-1|TRBD2
CASTLAGGQETQYF
TGCGCCAGCACCCTAGCGGGGGGACAAGAGACCCAGTACTTC
>TRBJ2-1|NA|TRBV20-1|NA
CSARDSWRQFF
TGCAGTGCTAGAGATAGCTGGAGACAATTCTTC
>TRBJ2-7|NA|TRBV7-6|TRBD2
CASSAWTSGRALEQYF
TGTGCCAGCAGCGCCTGGACTAGCGGGAGGGCTTTGGAGCAGTACTTC
>TRBJ2-1|NA|TRBV7-3|NA
CASSQRAGRELLF
TGTGCCAGCAGCCAAAGGGCGGGGCGGGAATTGCTCTTC
>TRBJ2-7|NA|TRBV5-6|NA
CASSAPVTRYEQYF
TGTGCCAGCAGCGCCCCTGTGACTCGCTACGAGCAGTACTTC
>TRBJ2-5|NA|TRBV5-4|NA
CASSPGSRQTQYF
TGTGCCAGCAGCCCTGGGAGCAGGCAGACCCAGTACTTC
>TRBJ1-5|NA|TRBV30|NA
CAWSDAGEQPQHF
TGTGCCTGGAGCGATGCAGGGGAACAGCCCCAGCATTTT
>TRBJ2-7|few|TRBV5-6|NA
CASSAGPRAPEQYF
TGTGCCAGCAGCGCAGGGCCTCGGGCTCCCGAGCAGTACTTC
>TRBJ2-5|NA|TRBV11-1|TRBD1
CASSYGTAQETQYF
TGTGCCAGCAGCTACGGGACAGCCCAAGAGACCCAGTACTTC
>TRBJ2-7|NA|TRBV4-1|TRBD2
CASSQGTSGRYEQYF
TGCGCCAGCAGCCAAGGGACTAGCGGTCGCTACGAGCAGTACTTC
>TRBJ2-4|NA|TRBV27|NA
CASSLLTSRKNIQYF
TGTGCCAGCAGTTTGCTAACGTCTAGGAAAAACATTCAGTACTTC
>TRBJ1-1|NA|TRBV1|NA
CTSSQPTANTEAFF
TGCACCAGCAGCCAGCCGACTGCAAACACTGAAGCTTTCTTT
>TRBJ2-7|once|TRBV19|NA
CASSITSMIHEQYF
TGTGCCAGTAGTATAACTAGCATGATCCACGAGCAGTACTTC
>TRBJ2-7|NA|TRBV5-1|TRBD2
CASSWGPGLGSYEQYF
TGCGCCAGCAGCTGGGGACCGGGACTAGGTTCCTACGAGCAGTACTTC
>TRBJ2-7|NA|TRBV27|NA
CASSFDTAYEQYF
TGTGCCAGCAGTTTCGACACAGCCTACGAGCAGTACTTC
>TRBJ2-1|NA|TRBV25-1|TRBD2
CASSEEYGRKFF
TGTGCCAGCAGTGAAGAATACGGGAGGAAGTTCTTC
>TRBJ2-7|NA|TRBV4-3|NA
CASSQDSEGSYITAEQYF
TGCGCCAGCAGCCAAGATTCAGAGGGGTCGTATATAACTGCAGAGCAGTACTTC
>TRBJ2-7|NA|TRBV27|NA
CASSLGSGPFGKQYF
TGTGCCAGCAGTTTAGGGAGCGGTCCATTTGGGAAGCAGTACTTC
>TRBJ2-1|NA|TRBV5-4|TRBD2
CASSLGLAGGNEQFF
TGTGCCAGCAGCCTCGGACTAGCGGGTGGCAATGAGCAGTTCTTC
>TRBJ2-7|once|TRBV2|TRBD2
CASSEARTSGYEQYF
TGTGCCAGCAGTGAAGCACGGACTAGCGGGTACGAGCAGTACTTC